The clone carrying this TCR beta chain was found many times. Germline CDR1 is SGHKS and CDR2 is YYEKEE (reference sequence). V gave up 0 bases and J gave up 7 bases; unmatched junction bases: 4. This CDR3 contains 15 residues. MiXCR, run by TCRdb on the RT-PCR reads, gives a single entry per CDR3 protein. The data contain 550,000 to 750,000 distinct CDR3 sequences, 14% of them singletons. This chain uses TRBV5-5 with TRBJ1-4, with 9 nucleotides matching TRBD1. Sequencing used memory CD4+ T cells from blood. The source of this sequence is a female donor in good health, serving as a healthy control. Written as DNA, the CDR3 is TGTGCCAGCAGCTTGGGGACAGGGGAAGGTGAAAAACTGTTTTTT. It yields the protein CASSLGTGEGEKLFF.